The rows below give T cell receptor beta chains drawn from one sample of a study of patients and donors after allogeneic stem cell transplantation. Each CDR3 protein is one row after TCRdb ran MiXCR on the RT-PCR reads. Among about a million distinct CDR3 sequences listed, over 15% were seen once. The sequencing input was blood, either unsorted or a sorted T cell fraction (not recorded which). These receptors all come from a human donor who was either an allogeneic HSCT recipient or a stem cell or donor lymphocyte infusion donor (not recorded which). It is not recorded whose cells these are; they may come from a transplant donor. Each CDR3 is given with its conserved first and last residue. A D gene is named only where the DNA matches it firmly. The size entry is marked missing in some rows and otherwise reads once, few, many or a size class.

v_gene	d_gene	j_gene	abundance	CDR3aa	CDR3nt
TRBV20-1	TRBD2	TRBJ2-1	.	CSARDPRGGNNEQFF	TGCAGTGCTAGAGATCCCCGGGGGGGTAACAATGAGCAGTTCTTC
TRBV28	.	TRBJ2-2	.	CASSLQLVGIGELFF	TGTGCCAGCAGTTTACAACTAGTTGGTATCGGGGAGCTGTTTTTT
TRBV9	.	TRBJ2-1	.	CASSPPPVAKPSSYNEQFF	TGTGCCAGCAGCCCTCCACCCGTGGCAAAACCGAGCTCCTACAATGAGCAGTTCTTC
TRBV12-3/TRBV12-4	.	TRBJ1-2	few	CASSLKEQPYGYTF	TGTGCCAGCAGTTTAAAGGAACAGCCCTATGGCTACACCTTC
TRBV5-1	TRBD2	TRBJ2-3	.	CASSGGREIDTQYF	TGCGCCAGCAGTGGAGGGCGGGAGATAGATACGCAGTATTTT
TRBV6-1	.	TRBJ1-2	.	CASSSGPIYGYTF	TGTGCCAGCAGCTCCGGGCCCATCTATGGCTACACCTTC
TRBV7-3	.	TRBJ2-1	.	CASSLVGPWEARNEQFF	TGTGCCAGCAGCTTAGTGGGTCCGTGGGAGGCCCGCAATGAGCAGTTCTTC
TRBV5-1	.	TRBJ2-7	.	CASSLVGKAYEQYF	TGCGCCAGCAGCTTGGTAGGGAAAGCCTACGAGCAGTACTTC
TRBV4-2	.	TRBJ1-1	.	CASSQERRGNTEAFF	TGTGCCAGCAGCCAAGAAAGAAGGGGCAACACTGAAGCTTTCTTT
TRBV7-2	.	TRBJ2-7	.	CASSSGSSVYEQYF	TGTGCCAGCAGCTCAGGATCGTCGGTCTACGAGCAGTACTTC
TRBV7-2	TRBD1	TRBJ2-5	.	CASSPRQGVAETQYF	TGTGCCAGCAGCCCGCGACAGGGGGTTGCGGAGACCCAGTACTTC
TRBV12-3/TRBV12-4	.	TRBJ2-6	.	CASSSPRGAAGANVLTF	TGTGCCAGCAGTTCACCGAGGGGAGCAGCTGGGGCCAACGTCCTGACTTTC
TRBV20-1	.	TRBJ1-3	.	CSASFQSPGNTIYF	TGCAGTGCTAGCTTTCAGAGCCCTGGAAACACCATATATTTT
TRBV20-1	.	TRBJ1-1	.	CSARRAAVNTEAFF	TGCAGTGCCCGGAGGGCAGCAGTGAACACTGAAGCTTTCTTT
TRBV5-1	TRBD1	TRBJ1-2	.	CASSLVTGGSYGYTF	TGCGCCAGCAGCTTGGTAACAGGGGGATCCTATGGCTACACCTTC
TRBV20-1	.	TRBJ1-1	.	CSARDTYKTVNTEAFF	TGCAGTGCTAGGGACACCTACAAGACAGTGAACACTGAAGCTTTCTTT
TRBV5-6	.	TRBJ1-2	many	CASSSVGASLHPYGYTF	TGTGCCAGCAGCTCGGTGGGGGCTAGCCTTCACCCCTATGGCTACACCTTC
TRBV20-1	.	TRBJ2-1	.	CSARAGSRAGEQFF	TGCAGTGCTAGGGCGGGGAGCCGGGCGGGTGAGCAGTTCTTC
TRBV12-3/TRBV12-4	TRBD1	TRBJ1-2	many	CASSKGTGGQNGYTF	TGTGCCAGCAGCAAAGGGACAGGGGGCCAGAATGGCTACACCTTC
TRBV4-3	.	TRBJ2-2	.	CASSPGVTNTGELFF	TGCGCCAGCAGCCCGGGGGTAACGAACACCGGGGAGCTGTTTTTT
TRBV7-8	.	TRBJ1-3	many	CASSQHTLMSSGNTIYF	TGTGCCAGCAGCCAACACACCCTGATGAGCTCTGGAAACACCATATATTTT
TRBV6-4	.	TRBJ2-2	many	CASRPGPRTGELFF	TGTGCCAGCCGCCCGGGACCCCGTACCGGGGAGCTGTTTTTT
TRBV28	TRBD2	TRBJ2-7	few	CASRGSGGPYEQYF	TGTGCCAGCAGGGGGTCGGGGGGTCCCTACGAGCAGTACTTC
TRBV5-1	.	TRBJ1-1	.	CASSQGPSSTEAFF	TGCGCCAGCAGCCAGGGGCCAAGCTCCACTGAAGCTTTCTTT
TRBV29-1	.	TRBJ1-1	many	CSVGRPSEAFF	TGCAGCGTCGGCAGGCCCTCTGAAGCTTTCTTT
TRBV7-9	.	TRBJ1-2	few	CASSPLANYGYTF	TGTGCCAGCAGCCCCTTAGCTAACTATGGCTACACCTTC
TRBV4-2	TRBD2	TRBJ2-5	many	CASSQARLAGGYQETQYF	TGTGCCAGCAGCCAAGCTCGACTAGCGGGAGGGTACCAAGAGACCCAGTACTTC
TRBV5-6	.	TRBJ2-7	many	CASSPLNGEQYF	TGTGCCAGCAGCCCCTTGAATGGCGAGCAGTACTTC
TRBV20-1	TRBD2	TRBJ2-6	.	CSSDGEVAGFSGANVLTF	TGCAGTTCTGACGGGGAGGTAGCGGGGTTCTCTGGGGCCAACGTCCTGACTTTC
TRBV7-6	TRBD2	TRBJ2-5	few	CASSSSSGRAGETQYF	TGTGCCAGCAGCTCCTCTAGCGGGAGGGCCGGGGAGACCCAGTACTTC
TRBV4-1	.	TRBJ2-7	few	CASSPGAIAEQYF	TGCGCCAGCAGCCCCGGGGCCATAGCCGAGCAGTACTTC
TRBV5-1	TRBD2	TRBJ2-2	few	CASRASGVDTGELFF	TGCGCCAGCAGGGCCAGCGGGGTCGACACCGGGGAGCTGTTTTTT
TRBV20-1	.	TRBJ1-5	few	CSARVTGEGPQHF	TGCAGTGCTAGAGTTACAGGCGAGGGGCCCCAGCATTTT
TRBV6-1	.	TRBJ2-7	few	CASSRGGSNYEQYF	TGTGCCAGCAGTCGGGGTGGATCTAACTACGAGCAGTACTTC
TRBV27	.	TRBJ2-7	few	CASSLESRSSYEQYF	TGTGCCAGCAGTCTAGAGAGCAGAAGTTCCTACGAGCAGTACTTC
TRBV9	TRBD1	TRBJ2-1	.	CASSHSGQGGNEQFF	TGTGCCAGCAGCCACTCGGGACAGGGGGGCAATGAGCAGTTCTTC
TRBV4-1	.	TRBJ1-1	few	CASSHGPQSNAEAFF	TGCGCCAGCAGCCATGGACCCCAATCGAACGCTGAAGCTTTCTTT
TRBV5-6	TRBD2	TRBJ2-7	.	CASSWWTSGGHEQYF	TGTGCCAGCAGCTGGTGGACTAGCGGGGGGCACGAGCAGTACTTC
TRBV12-3/TRBV12-4	.	TRBJ2-2	few	CASSLRGRGTGELFF	TGTGCCAGCAGTTTACGGGGGCGGGGCACCGGGGAGCTGTTTTTT
TRBV5-1	TRBD2	TRBJ2-1	few	CASSLAASGRPSSYNEQFF	TGCGCCAGCAGCTTGGCGGCTAGCGGGAGGCCGAGCTCCTACAATGAGCAGTTCTTC
TRBV25-1	.	TRBJ2-2	.	CASGDPTGELFF	TGTGCCAGCGGAGATCCCACCGGGGAGCTGTTTTTT
TRBV18	.	TRBJ2-2	.	CASSSAGAGTGELFF	TGTGCCAGCTCATCGGCGGGTGCGGGCACCGGGGAGCTGTTTTTT
TRBV7-8	.	TRBJ2-2	.	CASSFATSSVGELFF	TGTGCCAGCAGCTTCGCAACTAGTAGTGTCGGGGAGCTGTTTTTT
TRBV5-6	TRBD2	TRBJ2-5	many	CASSPRGGEETQYF	TGTGCCAGCAGCCCCCGGGGGGGGGAAGAGACCCAGTACTTC
TRBV27	.	TRBJ2-2	few	CASSSTTVNTGELFF	TGTGCCAGCAGTTCGACGACAGTTAACACCGGGGAGCTGTTTTTT
TRBV5-1	.	TRBJ2-4	.	CASSLAGDTRGIQYF	TGCGCCAGCAGCTTGGCGGGGGACACAAGGGGTATTCAGTACTTC
TRBV7-9	.	TRBJ1-1	.	CASSSSAPWATEAFF	TGTGCCAGCAGCTCCTCGGCCCCGTGGGCCACTGAAGCTTTCTTT
TRBV5-1	TRBD1	TRBJ1-3	few	CASSLPTGSENTIYF	TGCGCCAGCAGCTTGCCGACAGGGAGCGAAAACACCATATATTTT
TRBV27	.	TRBJ1-1	.	CASSTRGGGWTEAFF	TGTGCCAGCAGTACCCGCGGGGGGGGCTGGACTGAAGCTTTCTTT
TRBV3-1	TRBD2	TRBJ2-1	few	CASSPQARTSGRGYNEQFF	TGTGCCAGCAGCCCCCAGGCCAGAACTAGCGGGAGAGGCTACAATGAGCAGTTCTTC
TRBV5-1	.	TRBJ1-1	few	CASSLGFSWGRVDTEAFF	TGCGCCAGCAGCTTGGGCTTTTCGTGGGGGAGGGTGGACACTGAAGCTTTCTTT
TRBV3-1	TRBD2	TRBJ2-1	few	CASSRQLSSGGSYNEQFF	TGTGCCAGCAGCCGTCAATTAAGTAGCGGGGGCTCCTACAATGAGCAGTTCTTC
TRBV10-3	.	TRBJ1-3	.	CAIRVDSGNTIYF	TGTGCCATCAGAGTCGACAGTGGAAACACCATATATTTT
TRBV27	TRBD2	TRBJ2-2	.	CASSFSHAGEDGELFF	TGTGCCAGCAGTTTTTCTCATGCGGGGGAGGACGGGGAGCTGTTTTTT
TRBV5-1	TRBD2	TRBJ2-6	few	CASSFLSGIPPGANVLTF	TGCGCCAGCAGCTTCCTTAGCGGGATTCCCCCTGGGGCCAACGTCCTGACTTTC
TRBV20-1	.	TRBJ1-1	few	CSARDSRAMNTEAFF	TGCAGTGCTAGAGATTCTAGGGCAATGAACACTGAAGCTTTCTTT
TRBV12-3/TRBV12-4	TRBD1	TRBJ1-2	.	CASRISGTDYGYTF	TGTGCCAGCAGAATTTCCGGGACAGACTATGGCTACACCTTC
TRBV10-3	TRBD1	TRBJ1-6	few	CAISELDRENSPLHF	TGTGCCATCAGTGAGCTAGACAGGGAGAATTCACCCCTCCACTTT
TRBV19	TRBD1	TRBJ1-1	few	CASSILGQVNTEAFF	TGTGCCAGTAGTATCCTGGGACAGGTGAACACTGAAGCTTTCTTT